The source of this T cell receptor beta chain is a study of CD8+ T cells in alopecia areata (dated by TCRdb to the late 2010s). Notes on the research overall: Treated patients were enrolled in an open-label pilot trial of oral tofacitinib at 5 to 10 mg twice daily for moderate-to-severe alopecia areata. Patients stayed on tofacitinib for 6 to 18 months and then had 6 months of follow-up off drug so that delayed response and recurrence could be assessed. The study used high-throughput TCRbeta sequencing to examine T cell clonal expansion in alopecia areata, in both the C3H/HeJ mouse model and human patients. On the human side, TCRbeta sequencing was run on scalp tissue and on sorted CD4+ and CD8+ peripheral blood T cells from healthy controls and from alopecia areata patients with either patchy or totalis/universalis disease. Tofacitinib-treated patients had biopsies at baseline and at 4 and 24 weeks of treatment, with a later scalp biopsy in several patients. Scalp clonality was compared among normal scalp (n=4), patchy alopecia areata scalp (n=8), and alopecia totalis/universalis scalp (n=8). RNA came from the PAXgene miRNA kit for fixed scalp, the miRNeasy kit for PBMCs, and the RNeasy kit for mouse skin. Amplification of TCRbeta CDR3 regions was done by immunoSEQ multiplex PCR using 35 Vbeta forward primers and 13 Jbeta reverse primers. The study at large found these results: Lesional scalp, especially in alopecia totalis/universalis, showed higher clonality and more expanded CD8+ clones than normal scalp, suggesting antigenic drive. TCR sequences shared between patients were less clear than in mice, possibly partly because of HLA diversity in the patient population. Scalp TCR repertoire analysis is complicated because resident alphabeta T cells in normal human skin are also sequenced, whereas mouse skin is dominated by gammadelta T cells.

The time point label, as the study defines it: baseline before oral tofacitinib. Lesional scalp punch biopsies and peripheral blood were collected from alopecia areata patients. PBMCs were isolated by density centrifugation and stained for CD3, CD4 and CD8, after which CD4+ and CD8+ T cells were sorted on a FACSAria. As concerns this clone: There is no known antigen for this receptor. Per-nucleotide qualities are absent, and no much larger clonotype sits a single base away.

Libraries were prepared through the immunoSEQ multiplex PCR assay. RNA was extracted from all samples and reverse transcribed into cDNA, which served as template for TCR sequencing. SuperScript III was used to make first-strand cDNA, primed with a 2:1 mix of oligo-dT and random hexamers. A synthetic immune receptor repertoire was used to gauge amplification bias, and whatever bias remained was removed computationally. In the source study's methods: After raw reads were preprocessed to remove errors, the CDR3 was defined following IMGT conventions as running from the conserved cysteine to phenylalanine. Clonality was computed by normalizing Shannon entropy by log2 of the number of productive unique TCRs and subtracting the result from 1. Scalp TCRbeta sequences were cross-referenced with sorted blood CD4 and CD8 repertoires so that the CD4 or CD8 identity of scalp clones could be inferred. Entries here come from immuneACCESS through TCRdb and include only in-frame sequences with V and J called. Some clones fail to appear in such tables; in the studies checked, an unresolved V gene covers under half of the shortfall, and the cause of the remainder is unknown. V, J and clone size are taken as reported in that table, and D and trimming were inferred from the DNA itself. The sample table records about 180,000 clones; roughly 60% of these occur just once. The ten most abundant clones make up about 1.5% of the sample.

Sequencing used CD4+ T cells sorted from blood, obtained at week 0. This clonotype originated in a human donor with alopecia areata.

The nucleotides read TGCAGCGTTGAAGATCTGGCAGGGAGCGGCTACACCTTC. This codes for CSVEDLAGSGYTF. The receptor chain draws on TRBV29-1 and TRBJ1-2; possibly the D gene is TRBD1, per 5 matching bases. From its cysteine to its phenylalanine, the CDR3 spans 13 amino acids. The only DNA kept is the CDR3, 39 bases in frame from the first base. V lost 0 bases and J lost 8 bases; the stretch between them is 13 bases long. CDR1 SQVTM and CDR2 ANQGSEA are derived from the germline V gene.